The 15 T cell receptor beta chains presented below share a single source sample, sequenced in a study of T cell responses to AZD1222 COVID-19 vaccine. Method: immunoSEQ multiplex PCR; TCRdb's copy keeps in-frame clones and lacks some. The sample holds 140,000 or so clones; about 90% are singletons and the top ten take about 7.5%. The material sequenced was peripheral blood, taken 28 days after the second dose of the MenACWY control vaccine. These receptors all stem from an adult who received the MenACWY meningococcal vaccine as a control.

The rearrangement links TRBV20-1 to TRBJ2-5, with D unresolved. Germline loops: CDR1 DFQATT, CDR2 SNEGSKA (reference sequence). This CDR3 is built from 11 residues. The CDR3 DNA sequence: TGCAGATCTGGGGACCAAGAGACCCAGTACTTC. Translating it yields CRSGDQETQYF.

The J gene is TRBJ1-1, the V gene TRBV6-5; D remains unclear. V lost 7 bases, J lost 5 bases, and 20 bases lay in between. The V gene's germline CDR1 is MNHEY and CDR2 SVGAGI. The CDR3 consists of 15 residues. The CDR3 reads CASIRNGLGGTEAFF. CDR3 sequence (DNA): TGTGCCAGCATTCGTAATGGTTTGGGTGGTACTGAAGCTTTCTTT.

The rearrangement joins TRBV9 to TRBJ2-2; no firm D call. Germline V gives CDR1 SGDLS, CDR2 YYNGEE. This CDR3 region has 17 residues. V lost 0 bases and J 1 base, leaving 13 bases between the germline ends. DNA of the CDR3: TGTGCCAGCAGCGTAGCTCTGGGTTGGGAGAACACCGGGGAGCTGTTTTTT. The encoded protein is CASSVALGWENTGELFF.

The chain links TRBV7-2 to TRBJ2-1, with a possible D match to TRBD1 (5 bases). Trimming took off 2 bases at V and 12 bases at J, with 17 bases between the two ends. CDR3 length: 14 amino acids. Germline V lookup: CDR1 SGHTA, CDR2 FQGNSA. The CDR3 protein is CASSLLGPQGVQFF. For the CDR3, the DNA is TGTGCCAGCAGCTTACTAGGTCCCCAAGGGGTGCAGTTCTTC.

This clone was picked up one time. The gene calls are TRBV10-3 and TRBJ1-2, with 10 bases matching TRBD1. The CDR3 sequence is 16 residues long. Trimming removed 6 bases from V and 7 bases from J; junction bases left unmatched: 14. Looked up from germline, CDR1 is ENHRY and CDR2 is SYGVKD. The CDR3 protein is CAIRDSGQGSLSGYTF. The CDR3 DNA reads TGTGCCATCAGGGACTCGGGACAGGGGTCCCTAAGTGGCTACACCTTC.

CDR3 amino acids: CASSLGGVNTEAFF. The CDR3 DNA is TGTGCCAGCAGTTTGGGGGGGGTGAACACTGAAGCTTTCTTT. This sequence joins TRBV28 and TRBJ1-1, with D possibly matching TRBD1 (5 bases). Germline assignment: CDR1 MDHEN and CDR2 SYDVKM. V was cut by 3 bases and J by 0 bases, with 8 bases left in between. The CDR3 is made up of 14 amino acids.

This clone was found once. This rearrangement joins TRBV7-2 to TRBJ1-1; D remains ambiguous. Germline V CDR1 and CDR2: SGHTA, FQGNSA. The CDR3 extends over 14 amino acids. Trimming pared 2 bases from V and 4 bases from J, leaving 11 bases between. This CDR3 reads CASSLLWISTEAFF. As DNA, the CDR3 is TGTGCCAGCAGCTTATTATGGATTTCCACTGAAGCTTTCTTT.

The J gene is TRBJ1-5, the V gene TRBV28; D gene unclear. Deletions cut 5 bases from V and 3 bases from J, with 11 bases between. CDR1 MDHEN and CDR2 SYDVKM come from the germline V gene. There are 14 residues in the CDR3. The CDR3 spells CASSAPLINQPQHF. The CDR3 region has the DNA TGTGCCAGCAGTGCGCCCCTCATCAATCAGCCCCAGCATTTT.

V gene TRBV28 combines with J gene TRBJ2-4; 10 nucleotides line up with TRBD2. CDR3 length: 18 amino acids. Germline-derived CDR1 and CDR2 are MDHEN and SYDVKM. Germline trimming cut 4 bases from V and 0 bases from J; bases unmatched to any gene: 9. CDR3 residues: CASSSWPSGREAKNIQYF. In nucleotides, the CDR3 is TGTGCCAGCAGTTCTTGGCCCAGCGGGAGGGAAGCCAAAAACATTCAGTACTTC.

The V and J genes are TRBV6-5 and TRBJ2-7; perhaps TRBD1 as D (6 bases). Trimming pared 6 bases from V and 9 bases from J, leaving 15 bases between. This CDR3 contains 12 residues. Germline V gene data show CDR1 as MNHEY and CDR2 as SVGAGI. CDR3 DNA sequence: TGTGCCAGCAGGAAGGGGGATACGAGGCAGTACTTC. This gives the protein CASRKGDTRQYF.

This clone has a handful of counts. The V call is TRBV7-8, the J call TRBJ1-1; D may be TRBD1 (5 bases). There are 15 residues in the CDR3. The V and J ends lost 5 bases and 2 bases respectively, with 15 bases between them. CDR1 SGHVS and CDR2 FQNEAQ come from the germline V gene. The CDR3 bases are TGTGCCAGCAGCCCACCCCGAGGGGTTAACACTGAAGCTTTCTTT. It yields the protein CASSPPRGVNTEAFF.

This clone was seen only once. The V and J genes are TRBV21-1 and TRBJ2-1; the table names TRBD2, a call not compared with the DNA. TRBV21-1 is a listed pseudogene. The CDR3 is 15 residues long. CDR3 protein: CASSKVTPPGVEQFF. The CDR3 region has the DNA TGTGCCAGCAGCAAAGTAACTCCCCCGGGGGTTGAGCAGTTCTTC.

The chain employs TRBV28 and TRBJ2-4; perhaps TRBD2 as D (6 bases). V was shortened by 9 bases and J by 0 bases, with 12 bases between the two germline ends. The CDR3 runs 14 residues. Germline V gene data show CDR1 as MDHEN and CDR2 as SYDVKM. CDR3: CARRKGLAKNIQYF. CDR3 coding DNA: TGTGCCAGAAGAAAGGGACTAGCCAAAAACATTCAGTACTTC.

The chain combines TRBV7-3 with TRBJ2-5; no clear D gene. The CDR3 covers 15 residues. CDR1 is SGHTA and CDR2 is FQGTGA in the germline V gene. Trimming cost V 0 bases and J 4 bases, with 12 bases left between them. DNA of the CDR3: TGTGCCAGCAGCTTAACGTTGGCAGAGCGAGAGACCCAGTACTTC. Translation: CASSLTLAERETQYF.

V gene TRBV4-3 combines with J gene TRBJ1-2; possibly TRBD1 for D (5 bases). Trimming cost V 0 bases and J 1 base, with 12 bases left between them. The CDR3 is 16 residues long. CDR1 and CDR2 from the germline V gene are LGHNA and YSLEER. The CDR3 is CASSQDWGDGNYGYTF. The CDR3 DNA reads as TGCGCCAGCAGCCAAGATTGGGGGGACGGTAACTATGGCTACACCTTC.